The 5 T cell receptor beta chains below all came from one sample that was sequenced in a study of T cell responses to AZD1222 COVID-19 vaccine. Sequencing was performed with immunoSEQ multiplex PCR; in TCRdb, only in-frame clones are kept and a portion is missing. The sample holds over 80,000 clones, roughly 90% seen once. This sample comprised peripheral blood, obtained 28 days after the second AZD1222 dose. The receptors derive from an adult who received the AZD1222 COVID-19 vaccine.

This clone has just one count. The chain uses TRBV5-1 and TRBJ2-3; D is unresolved. V lost 2 bases to trimming and J lost 2 bases, with 9 bases between them. The CDR3 has 14 residues. Per germline, CDR1 SGHRS and CDR2 YFSETQ. CDR3 in amino acids: CASSFNSFTDTQYF. The CDR3, as DNA: TGCGCCAGCAGCTTTAACAGTTTCACAGATACGCAGTATTTT.

The chain is built from TRBV20-1 and TRBJ1-3, with 7 positions matching TRBD1. CDR3 length equals 15 residues. In germline, CDR1 is DFQATT, CDR2 SNEGSKA (reference sequence). The trim removed 3 bases at V and 4 bases at J, leaving 9 bases unmatched. The CDR3 spells CSASSSDREGNTIYF. The CDR3 nucleotides are TGCAGTGCTAGTTCTTCCGACAGGGAGGGAAACACCATATATTTT.

The chain carries TRBV28 and TRBJ2-7; 8 bases match TRBD2. The CDR3 has 16 amino acids. CDR1 MDHEN and CDR2 SYDVKM come from the germline V gene. Trimming took 3 bases from V and 5 from J; bases not matched to a gene: 12. Here the CDR3 DNA reads TGTGCCAGCAGTTTGGGTTTTTGGCGGGAGGTAAACGAGCAGTACTTC. Translated, it gives CASSLGFWREVNEQYF.

This chain uses TRBV10-2 with TRBJ2-2; no clear D. Germline assignment: CDR1 WSHSY and CDR2 SAAADI. Trimming left V 4 bases short and J 5 bases short, with 2 bases between. The CDR3 sequence is 11 residues long. CDR3 nucleotides: TGCGCCAGCAGTGTTACCGGGGAGCTGTTTTTT. Translating it yields CASSVTGELFF.

This clone showed up just once. J is TRBJ1-1 and V is TRBV28, with no clear D. Trimming shortened V by 3 bases and J by 1 base, and 9 bases separated the two germline ends. This CDR3 is 14 amino acids long. Germline V gives CDR1 MDHEN, CDR2 SYDVKM. CDR3: CASSLNEGNTEAFF. CDR3 DNA sequence: TGTGCCAGCAGTTTGAATGAAGGGAACACTGAAGCTTTCTTT.